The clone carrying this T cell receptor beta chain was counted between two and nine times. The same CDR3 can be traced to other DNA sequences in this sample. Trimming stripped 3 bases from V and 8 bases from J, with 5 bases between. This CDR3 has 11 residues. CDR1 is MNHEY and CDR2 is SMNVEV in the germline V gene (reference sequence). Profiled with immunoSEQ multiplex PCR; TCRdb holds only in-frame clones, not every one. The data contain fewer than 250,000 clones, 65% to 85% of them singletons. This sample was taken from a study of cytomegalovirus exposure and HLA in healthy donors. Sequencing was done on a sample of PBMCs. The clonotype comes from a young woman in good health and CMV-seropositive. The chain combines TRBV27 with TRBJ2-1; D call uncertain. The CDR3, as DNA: TGTGCCAGCAGTTTCCTCGATGAGCAGTTCTTC. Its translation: CASSFLDEQFF.